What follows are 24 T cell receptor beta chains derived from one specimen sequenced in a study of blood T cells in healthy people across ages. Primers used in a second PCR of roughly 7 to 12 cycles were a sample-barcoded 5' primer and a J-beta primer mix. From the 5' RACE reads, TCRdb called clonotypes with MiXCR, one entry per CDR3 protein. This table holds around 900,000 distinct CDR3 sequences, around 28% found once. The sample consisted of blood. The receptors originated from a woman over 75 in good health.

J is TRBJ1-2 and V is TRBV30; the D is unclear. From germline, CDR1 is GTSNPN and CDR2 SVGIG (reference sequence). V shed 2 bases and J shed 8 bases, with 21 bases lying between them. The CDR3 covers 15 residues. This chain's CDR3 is CAWSFWSAGNKGYTF. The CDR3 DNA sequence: TGTGCCTGGAGTTTTTGGTCCGCGGGTAATAAAGGCTACACCTTC. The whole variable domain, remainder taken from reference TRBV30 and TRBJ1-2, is SQTIHQWPATLVQPVGSPLSLECTVEGTSNPNLYWYRQAAGRGLQLLFYSVGIGQISSEVPQNLSASRPQDRQFILSSKKLLLSDSGFYLCAWSFWSAGNKGYTFGSGTRLTVV.

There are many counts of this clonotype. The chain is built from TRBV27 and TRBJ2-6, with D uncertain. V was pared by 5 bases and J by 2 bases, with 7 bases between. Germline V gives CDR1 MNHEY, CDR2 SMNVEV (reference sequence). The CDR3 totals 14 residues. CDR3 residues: CASSIRAGANVLTF. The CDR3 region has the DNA TGTGCCAGCAGTATAAGGGCTGGGGCCAACGTCCTGACTTTC.

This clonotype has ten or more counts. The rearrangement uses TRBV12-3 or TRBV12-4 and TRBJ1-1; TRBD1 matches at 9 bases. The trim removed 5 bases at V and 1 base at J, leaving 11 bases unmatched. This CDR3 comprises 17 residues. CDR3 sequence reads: CASSPGPQGAPNTEAFF. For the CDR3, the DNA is TGTGCCAGCAGTCCGGGGCCACAGGGGGCCCCGAACACTGAAGCTTTCTTT.

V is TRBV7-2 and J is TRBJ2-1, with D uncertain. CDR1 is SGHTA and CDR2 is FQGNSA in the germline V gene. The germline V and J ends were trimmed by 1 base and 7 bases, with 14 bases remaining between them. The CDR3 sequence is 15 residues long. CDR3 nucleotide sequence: TGTGCCAGCAGCTTAGAGGCCCGGACCGCTAATGAGCAGTTCTTC. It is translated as CASSLEARTANEQFF.

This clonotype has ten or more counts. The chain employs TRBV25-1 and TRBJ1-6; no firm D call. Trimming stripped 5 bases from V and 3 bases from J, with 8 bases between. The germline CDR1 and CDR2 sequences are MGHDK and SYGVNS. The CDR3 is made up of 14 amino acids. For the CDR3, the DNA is TGTGCCAGCAGTCTCGGGGTCTATAATTCACCCCTCCACTTT. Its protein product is CASSLGVYNSPLHF.

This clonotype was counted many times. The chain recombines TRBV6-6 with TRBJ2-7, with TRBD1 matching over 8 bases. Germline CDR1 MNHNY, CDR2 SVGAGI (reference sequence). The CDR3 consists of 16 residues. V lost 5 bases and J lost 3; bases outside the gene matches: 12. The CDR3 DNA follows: TGTGCCAGCAGTATTGGACAGGGAGCCTTCAGCTACGAGCAGTACTTC. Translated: CASSIGQGAFSYEQYF.

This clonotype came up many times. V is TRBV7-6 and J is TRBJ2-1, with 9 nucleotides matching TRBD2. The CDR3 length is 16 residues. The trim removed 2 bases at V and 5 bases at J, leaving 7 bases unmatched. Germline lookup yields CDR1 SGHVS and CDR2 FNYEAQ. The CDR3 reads CASSLTLGLANNEQFF. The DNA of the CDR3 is TGTGCCAGCAGCTTAACCTTGGGACTAGCTAACAATGAGCAGTTCTTC.

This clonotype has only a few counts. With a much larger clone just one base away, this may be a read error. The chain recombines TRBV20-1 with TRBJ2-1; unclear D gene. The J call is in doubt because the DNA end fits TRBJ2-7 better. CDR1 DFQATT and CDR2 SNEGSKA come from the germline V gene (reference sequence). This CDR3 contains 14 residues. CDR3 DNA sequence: TGCAGTGCTAGAGCAACGAGCTCCTACAATGAGCAGTACTTC. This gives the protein CSARATSSYNEQYF.

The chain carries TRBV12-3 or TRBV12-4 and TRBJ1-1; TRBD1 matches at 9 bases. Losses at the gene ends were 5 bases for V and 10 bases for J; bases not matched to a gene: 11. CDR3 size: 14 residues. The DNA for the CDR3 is TGTGCCAGCAGTCGGACAGGGGTTGTTGAGGGAGCTTTCTTT. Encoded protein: CASSRTGVVEGAFF.

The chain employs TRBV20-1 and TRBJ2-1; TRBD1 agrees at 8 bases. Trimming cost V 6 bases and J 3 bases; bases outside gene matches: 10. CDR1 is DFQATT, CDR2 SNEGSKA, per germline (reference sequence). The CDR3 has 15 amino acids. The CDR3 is CSADLTGTGYNEQFF. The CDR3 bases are TGCAGTGCGGATCTTACCGGGACAGGCTACAATGAGCAGTTCTTC.

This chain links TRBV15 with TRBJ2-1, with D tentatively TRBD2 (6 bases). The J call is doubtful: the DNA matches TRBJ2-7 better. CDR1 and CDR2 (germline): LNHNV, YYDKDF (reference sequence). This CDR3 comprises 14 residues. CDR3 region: CATSRGTNYNEQYF. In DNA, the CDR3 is TGTGCCACCAGCAGAGGGACTAACTACAATGAGCAGTACTTC.

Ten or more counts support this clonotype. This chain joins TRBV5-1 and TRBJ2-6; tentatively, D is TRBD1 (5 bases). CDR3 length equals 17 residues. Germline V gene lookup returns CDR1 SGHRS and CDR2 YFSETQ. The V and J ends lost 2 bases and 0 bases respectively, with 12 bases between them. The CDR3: CASSFAGPLSGANVLTF. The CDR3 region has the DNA TGCGCCAGCAGCTTTGCAGGGCCCCTCTCTGGGGCCAACGTCCTGACTTTC.

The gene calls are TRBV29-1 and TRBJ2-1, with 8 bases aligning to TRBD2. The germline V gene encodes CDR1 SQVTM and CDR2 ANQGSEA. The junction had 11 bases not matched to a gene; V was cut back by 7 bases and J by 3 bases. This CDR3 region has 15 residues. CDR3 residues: CSAVGRGDSYNEQFF. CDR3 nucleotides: TGCAGCGCTGTGGGGCGGGGGGATAGCTACAATGAGCAGTTCTTC.

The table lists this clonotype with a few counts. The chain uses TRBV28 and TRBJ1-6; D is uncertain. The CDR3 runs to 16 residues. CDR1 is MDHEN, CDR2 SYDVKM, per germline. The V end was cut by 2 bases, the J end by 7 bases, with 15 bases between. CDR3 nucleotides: TGTGCCAGCAGTTTAAGTGAGGCTTTTGGGAATTCACCCCTCCACTTT. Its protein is CASSLSEAFGNSPLHF. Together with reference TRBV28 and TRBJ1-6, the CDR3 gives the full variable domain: DVKVTQSSRYLVKRTGEKVFLECVQDMDHENMFWYRQDPGLGLRLIYFSYDVKMKEKGDIPEGYSVSREKKERFSLILESASTNQTSMYLCASSLSEAFGNSPLHFGNGTRLTVT.

The DNA for the CDR3 is TGCAGTGCTAGAGATCTTTCGACGAGACTAGCGGGGAGGAATGAGCAGTACTTC. Protein sequence: CSARDLSTRLAGRNEQYF. J is TRBJ2-5 and V is TRBV20-1; 11 bases are a match to TRBD2. The junction had 20 bases not matched to a gene; V was cut back by 0 bases and J by 11 bases. Germline-derived CDR1 and CDR2 are DFQATT and SNEGSKA (reference sequence). The CDR3 has 18 residues.

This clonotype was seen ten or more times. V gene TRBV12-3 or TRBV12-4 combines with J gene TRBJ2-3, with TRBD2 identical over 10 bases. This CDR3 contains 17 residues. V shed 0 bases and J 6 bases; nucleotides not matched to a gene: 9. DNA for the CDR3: TGTGCCAGCAGTTTAGCTTTAAGCGGGGGGGCATCGGATACGCAGTATTTT. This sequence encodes CASSLALSGGASDTQYF.

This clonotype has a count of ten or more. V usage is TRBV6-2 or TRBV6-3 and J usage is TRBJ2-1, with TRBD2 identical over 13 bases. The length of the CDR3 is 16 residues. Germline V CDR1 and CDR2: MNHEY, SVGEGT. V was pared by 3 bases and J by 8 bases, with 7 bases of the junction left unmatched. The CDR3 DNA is TGTGCCAGCAGTTATTTAGTCGGACTAGCGGGAGATGAGCAGTTCTTC. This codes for CASSYLVGLAGDEQFF.

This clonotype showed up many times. Written as DNA, the CDR3 is TGTGCCTGGACCCAAAACGGGGGGGCCCGCTTCAATGAGCAGTTCTTC. Encoded protein: CAWTQNGGARFNEQFF. The chain carries TRBV30 and TRBJ2-1; 8 positions agree with TRBD2. The trim removed 4 bases at V and 6 bases at J, leaving 14 bases unmatched. Per germline, CDR1 GTSNPN and CDR2 SVGIG (reference sequence). The length of the CDR3 is 16 residues.

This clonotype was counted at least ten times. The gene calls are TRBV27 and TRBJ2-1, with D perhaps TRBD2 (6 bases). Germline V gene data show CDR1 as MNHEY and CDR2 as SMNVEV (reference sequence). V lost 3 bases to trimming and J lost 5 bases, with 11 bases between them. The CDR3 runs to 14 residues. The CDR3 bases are TGTGCCAGCAGTTTGGTGGGAGGTGACAATGAGCAGTTCTTC. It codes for CASSLVGGDNEQFF.

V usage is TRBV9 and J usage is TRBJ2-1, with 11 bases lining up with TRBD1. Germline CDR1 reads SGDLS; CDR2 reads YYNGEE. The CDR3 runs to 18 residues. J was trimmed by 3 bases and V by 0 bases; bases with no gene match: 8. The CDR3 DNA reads TGTGCCAGCAGCGTAGAAAGGGGACAGGGGGTAGGCTACAATGAGCAGTTCTTC. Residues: CASSVERGQGVGYNEQFF. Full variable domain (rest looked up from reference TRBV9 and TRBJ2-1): DSGVTQTPKHLITATGQRVTLRCSPRSGDLSVYWYQQSLDQGLQFLIQYYNGEERAKGNILERFSAQQFPDLHSELNLSSLELGDSALYFCASSVERGQGVGYNEQFFGPGTRLTVL.

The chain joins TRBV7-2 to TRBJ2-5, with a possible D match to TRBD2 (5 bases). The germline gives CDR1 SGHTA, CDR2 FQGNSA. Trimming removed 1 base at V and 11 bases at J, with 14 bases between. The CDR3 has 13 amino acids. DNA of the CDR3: TGTGCCAGCAGCTTAGTGGCAGAGAGGGAGCAGTACTTC. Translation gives CASSLVAEREQYF.

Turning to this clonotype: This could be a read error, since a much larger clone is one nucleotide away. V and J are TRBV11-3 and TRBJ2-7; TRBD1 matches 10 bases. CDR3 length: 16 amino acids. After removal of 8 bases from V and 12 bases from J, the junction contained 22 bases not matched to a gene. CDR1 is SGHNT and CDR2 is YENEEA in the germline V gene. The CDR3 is CASQGPGTGVQETRYF. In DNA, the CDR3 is TGTGCCAGCCAGGGCCCCGGGACAGGGGTTCAAGAGACCCGGTACTTC.

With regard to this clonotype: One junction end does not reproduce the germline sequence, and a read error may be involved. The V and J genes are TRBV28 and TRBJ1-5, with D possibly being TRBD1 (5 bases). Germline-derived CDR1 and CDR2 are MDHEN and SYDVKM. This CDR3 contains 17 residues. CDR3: CASSRRRVGTSSQPQHF. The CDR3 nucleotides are TGTGCCAGCAGCCGCCGAAGAGTGGGGACTAGCAGTCAGCCCCAGCATTTT. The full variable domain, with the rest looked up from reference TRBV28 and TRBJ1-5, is DVKVTQSSRYLVKRTGEKVFLECVQDMDHENMFWYRQDPGLGLRLIYFSYDVKMKEKGDIPEGYSVSREKKERFSLILESASTNQTSMYLCASSRRRVGTSSQPQHFGDGTRLSIL.

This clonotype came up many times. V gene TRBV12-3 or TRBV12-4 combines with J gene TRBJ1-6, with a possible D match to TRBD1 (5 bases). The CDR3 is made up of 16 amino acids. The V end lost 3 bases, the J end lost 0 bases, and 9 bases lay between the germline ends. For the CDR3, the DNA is TGTGCCAGCAGTTTGTGGGGCGGCTCCTATAATTCACCCCTCCACTTT. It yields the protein CASSLWGGSYNSPLHF.